This is a list of T cell receptor beta chains from one sample in a study of shared T cell receptors in the human thymus. Assay used: immunoSEQ multiplex PCR; TCRdb lists only in-frame clones, some missing. The table records about 660,000 clones, around 87% of them present only once. This sample also appeared in a second study, on human thymus T cells.

What was sequenced was thymocytes. Receptor source: a boy younger than two with a congenital heart defect. CDR3s include the opening cysteine and the closing phenylalanine or tryptophan. The D gene is left open where the match is weak. Where a row states a size, it is once, few, many or the class of an expanded clone; other rows omit it.

J gene,clone size,V gene,D gene,CDR3 protein,CDR3 DNA
TRBJ1-3,.,TRBV25-1,TRBD1,CASSESWTGGHVGNTIYF,TGTGCCAGCAGTGAATCATGGACAGGGGGCCACGTTGGAAACACCATATATTTT
TRBJ2-5,.,TRBV7-8,TRBD1,CASSPRDRRGETQYF,TGTGCCAGCAGCCCCCGGGACAGGAGGGGAGAGACCCAGTACTTC
TRBJ2-1,.,TRBV11-2,.,CASSSGVEQFF,TGTGCCAGCAGCTCCGGAGTTGAGCAGTTCTTC
TRBJ2-1,.,TRBV7-8,.,CASSLAGVNEQFF,TGTGCCAGCAGCTTAGCGGGCGTGAATGAGCAGTTCTTC
TRBJ2-6,.,TRBV4-3,TRBD2,CASSQEAAKRGYSGANVLTF,TGCGCCAGCAGCCAAGAAGCGGCGAAGCGGGGCTACTCTGGGGCCAACGTCCTGACTTTC
TRBJ1-2,.,TRBV2,.,CASPGGGSYGYTF,TGTGCCAGCCCGGGAGGGGGGAGCTATGGCTACACCTTC
TRBJ2-1,.,TRBV10-1,TRBD2,CASSESLAGVSNEQFF,TGCGCCAGCAGTGAGTCCCTAGCGGGGGTAAGCAATGAGCAGTTCTTC
TRBJ2-7,.,TRBV29-1,TRBD2,CSVVTSGYEQYF,TGCAGCGTTGTGACTAGCGGCTACGAGCAGTACTTC
TRBJ2-1,few,TRBV23-1,TRBD1,CASGHRDRVFF,TGCGCCAGCGGCCACCGGGACAGGGTTTTCTTC
TRBJ1-4,.,TRBV4-3,.,CASSQEVGLGEKLFF,TGCGCCAGCAGCCAAGAGGTGGGGCTAGGGGAAAAACTGTTTTTT
TRBJ1-1,.,TRBV19,TRBD1,CASRTTGQVKEAFF,TGTGCCAGTAGGACAACGGGACAGGTGAAAGAAGCTTTCTTT
TRBJ2-1,.,TRBV13,.,CASSPPGYRMNEQFF,TGTGCCAGCAGCCCCCCGGGGTACCGGATGAATGAGCAGTTCTTC
TRBJ2-1,.,TRBV14,TRBD2,CASSQAGGGRKHNEQFF,TGTGCCAGCAGCCAAGCAGGCGGGGGGCGAAAACACAATGAGCAGTTCTTC
TRBJ2-3,.,TRBV5-1,.,CASSPSTGRSVKWGGTADTQYF,TGCGCCAGCAGCCCCAGTACGGGACGGAGTGTTAAGTGGGGGGGCACGGCAGATACGCAGTATTTT
TRBJ2-3,.,TRBV27,TRBD2,CASSYGLAVGTDTQYF,TGTGCCAGCAGCTACGGACTAGCGGTGGGCACAGATACGCAGTATTTT
TRBJ2-7,.,TRBV27,.,CASSLSGGYEQYF,TGTGCCAGCAGTTTATCGGGAGGCTACGAGCAGTACTTC
TRBJ1-1,.,TRBV4-3,.,CASSQDGGEGVSTEAFF,TGCGCCAGCAGCCAAGATGGGGGGGAGGGGGTGAGCACTGAAGCTTTCTTT
TRBJ1-1,once,TRBV10-3,.,CAISEKQGVNTEAFF,TGTGCCATCAGTGAGAAACAGGGAGTGAACACTGAAGCTTTCTTT
TRBJ2-1,.,TRBV4-3,.,CASSPESWAFPNEQFF,TGCGCCAGCAGCCCTGAATCTTGGGCCTTTCCCAATGAGCAGTTCTTC
TRBJ1-5,.,TRBV5-5,TRBD1,CASSLFVDRGHQPQHF,TGTGCCAGCAGCTTGTTTGTCGACAGGGGGCATCAGCCCCAGCATTTT
TRBJ2-7,.,TRBV4-3,TRBD2,CASSQDLRGLAGGPFWYEQYF,TGCGCCAGCAGCCAAGATCTTAGAGGACTAGCGGGAGGGCCATTTTGGTACGAGCAGTACTTC
TRBJ2-3,.,TRBV27,TRBD2,CATSPRGGRVNTQYF,TGTGCCACCAGTCCCCGGGGCGGGAGGGTTAATACGCAGTATTTT
TRBJ2-1,.,TRBV4-1,TRBD1,CASSARDRGSNEQFF,TGCGCCAGCAGCGCCCGGGACAGGGGTAGCAATGAGCAGTTCTTC
TRBJ1-1,once,TRBV5-5,.,CASSFRGNTEAFF,TGTGCCAGCAGCTTCAGAGGAAACACTGAAGCTTTCTTT
TRBJ1-1,once,TRBV5-1,.,CASSLGRGNSEAFF,TGCGCCAGCAGCTTGGGACGGGGAAATTCTGAAGCTTTCTTT
TRBJ1-5,.,TRBV4-3,.,CASSQDNPRDSSNQPQHF,TGCGCCAGCAGCCAAGATAATCCCCGAGACAGCAGCAATCAGCCCCAGCATTTT
TRBJ1-2,.,TRBV6-4,.,CASSAGGAYGYTF,TGTGCCAGCAGTGCTGGGGGCGCCTATGGCTACACCTTC
TRBJ2-7,.,TRBV15,.,CATSRDRPGTTSYEQYF,TGTGCCACCAGCAGAGACCGCCCCGGGACAACCTCCTACGAGCAGTACTTC
TRBJ1-2,.,TRBV27,.,CASSSAGDGYTF,TGTGCCAGCAGTTCCGCAGGGGACGGCTACACCTTC
TRBJ1-4,.,TRBV4-3,TRBD1,CASSLGQGKDSDNEKLFF,TGCGCCAGCAGCCTCGGACAGGGGAAGGATAGTGATAATGAAAAACTGTTTTTT
TRBJ1-4,.,TRBV18,TRBD1,CASSPPVRGLLSEKLFF,TGTGCCAGCTCACCACCGGTCAGGGGGCTTTTAAGTGAAAAACTGTTTTTT
TRBJ1-1,few,TRBV28,.,CASSVRGNTEAFF,TGTGCCAGCAGTGTCAGGGGAAACACTGAAGCTTTCTTT
TRBJ1-1,once,TRBV28,.,CASSSPEYTEAFF,TGTGCCAGCAGTTCCCCGGAGTACACTGAAGCTTTCTTT
TRBJ1-2,.,TRBV6-5,TRBD1,CASSYRTQGPGYTF,TGTGCCAGCAGTTACCGGACACAGGGGCCTGGCTACACCTTC
TRBJ1-2,.,TRBV5-4,TRBD1,CASSLRQGEDYGYTF,TGTGCCAGCAGCTTGCGTCAGGGGGAGGACTATGGCTACACCTTC
TRBJ2-7,.,TRBV5-6,TRBD1,CASSQFFIRQGPYEQYF,TGTGCCAGCAGCCAATTTTTTATAAGACAGGGGCCCTACGAGCAGTACTTC
TRBJ2-7,.,TRBV28,.,CASSLFLGLAGNHYEQYF,TGTGCCAGCAGTTTATTCCTCGGTTTGGCGGGCAACCACTACGAGCAGTACTTC
TRBJ2-5,.,TRBV30,.,CAWSEKVPGSQETQYF,TGTGCCTGGAGTGAAAAGGTTCCGGGGTCCCAAGAGACCCAGTACTTC
TRBJ2-5,.,TRBV12-5,TRBD2,CASGLNGLAGAFQETQYF,TGTGCTAGTGGTTTGAACGGACTAGCGGGAGCCTTCCAAGAGACCCAGTACTTC